Described below is a single TCR beta chain sequence and its context. This entry is derived from a study of blood T cell repertoires in COVID-19. The overall study: T cells, B-cell-depleted T cells, or PBMCs supplied cDNA or gDNA.

The CDR3 is 15 amino acids. V lost 0 bases and J 4 bases, leaving 14 bases between the germline ends. The germline CDR1 and CDR2 sequences are SGHRS and YFSETQ. Only in-frame clones appear in the TCRdb table, and some are missing; sequencing was by immunoSEQ multiplex PCR. The data hold around 270,000 clones, with approximately 86% observed a single time. This receptor was taken from a man in his forties or fifties who had recovered from COVID-19. The sample taken for sequencing was peripheral blood. V and J are TRBV5-1 and TRBJ2-7, with D maybe TRBD2 (7 bases). The DNA of the CDR3 is TGCGCCAGCAGCTTGGTCAGCGGGACAACTTACGAGCAGTACTTC. Protein product: CASSLVSGTTYEQYF.